The subject of this entry is one T cell receptor (beta chain). The sample belongs to a study of shared clonotypes between healthy human individuals. Looking at the study overall: The study enrolled a couple of women and three men aged 18 to 49.

What was sequenced on ten immunoSEQ deep assay plates was unsorted PBMC DNA. The repertoire was sequenced with immunoSEQ multiplex PCR; TCRdb's copy has only in-frame clones and lacks some. In the table there are roughly 480,000 clones, around 80% of which are singletons. Approximately 82 million PBMCs were counted before genomic DNA extraction. This sequence originates from a woman in her 40s in good health. Some clones in this sample may be carry-over from other donors' samples. Sequencing was performed on PBMCs.

The CDR3 protein is CASSGIAGVVNEQFF. DNA for the CDR3: TGTGCCAGCAGCGGGATAGCGGGAGTGGTCAATGAGCAGTTCTTC. The chain carries TRBV27 and TRBJ2-1, with 9 bases lining up with TRBD2. Trimming cost V 6 bases and J 6 bases; bases outside gene matches: 9. This CDR3 contains 15 residues. Germline CDR1 reads MNHEY; CDR2 reads SMNVEV (reference sequence).